These T cell receptor beta chains were read from a single sample in a study of CD8+ T cells in alopecia areata. Measured with immunoSEQ multiplex PCR; TCRdb has only the in-frame clones, and not every one. Among a few hundred thousand clones listed, under 60% were seen once. The sample consisted of CD4+ T cells sorted from blood, taken at week 4, from a patient treated with tofacitinib. Receptors originate from a human donor with alopecia areata. CDR3s leave out the opening cysteine and the closing phenylalanine or tryptophan. Clone size appears in some rows only: once, few, many, or a class for an expanded clone.

v_gene,j_gene,abundance,CDR3aa
TRBV2,TRBJ2-2,.,ASTGRNTGELF
TRBV30,.,.,ACAPGPPTYEQY
TRBV4-3,TRBJ1-6,few,ASSQRNSPLH
TRBV5-1,TRBJ1-1,.,ASSLSGVNTEAF
TRBV30,TRBJ2-4,.,AWSVIGSIQY
TRBV6-5,TRBJ2-7,once,ASSLTFPGAYEQY
TRBV23-1,TRBJ1-5,.,ASSQKRGLGNQPQH
TRBV29-1,TRBJ2-1,.,SVQGAGAIHEQF
TRBV2,TRBJ2-2,few,ASSEQGLNTGELF
TRBV9,TRBJ1-1,.,ASSVRSGGRAEAF
TRBV7-2,TRBJ2-3,few,ASSSTGPTDTQY
TRBV25-1,TRBJ1-6,.,ASSEGGMNSPLH
TRBV2,TRBJ1-1,few,ASSGTNTEAF
TRBV15,TRBJ2-7,.,ATSRDQLESYEQY
TRBV10-3,TRBJ2-1,few,AISTPRGSSVEQF
TRBV6-5,TRBJ1-2,.,ASSYQRDYGYT